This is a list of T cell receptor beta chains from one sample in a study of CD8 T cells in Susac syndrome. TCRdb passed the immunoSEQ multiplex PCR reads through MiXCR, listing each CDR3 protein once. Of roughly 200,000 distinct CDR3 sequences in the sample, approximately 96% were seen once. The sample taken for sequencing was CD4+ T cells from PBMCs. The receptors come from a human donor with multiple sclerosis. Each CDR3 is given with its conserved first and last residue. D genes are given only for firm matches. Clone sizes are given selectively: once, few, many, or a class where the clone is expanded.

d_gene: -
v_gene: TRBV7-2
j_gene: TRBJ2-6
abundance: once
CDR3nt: TGTGCCAGCAGCACAGGGCCCTCTGGGGCCAACGTCCTGACTTTC
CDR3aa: CASSTGPSGANVLTF

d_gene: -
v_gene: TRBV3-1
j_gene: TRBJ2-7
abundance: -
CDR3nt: TGTGCCAGCAGCTTCACGGTCTACGAGCAGTACTTC
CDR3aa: CASSFTVYEQYF

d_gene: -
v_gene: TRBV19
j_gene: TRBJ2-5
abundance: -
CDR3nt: TGTGCCAGTAGGTCGAGGGCTTGGGAGACCCAGTACTTC
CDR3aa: CASRSRAWETQYF

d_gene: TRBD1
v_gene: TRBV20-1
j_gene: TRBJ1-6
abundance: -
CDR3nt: TGCAGTGCTAGGGGGCAGGGGGCGAATTCACCCCTCCACTTT
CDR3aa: CSARGQGANSPLHF

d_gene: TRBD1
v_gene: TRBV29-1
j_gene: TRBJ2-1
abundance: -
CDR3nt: TGCAGCACCGGACAGGGCGTCTCCTACAATGAGCAGTTCTTC
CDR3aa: CSTGQGVSYNEQFF

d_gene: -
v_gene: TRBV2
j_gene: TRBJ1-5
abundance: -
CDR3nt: TGTGCCAGCAGTCGACAGGCTGGGAATCAGCCCCAGCATTTT
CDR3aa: CASSRQAGNQPQHF

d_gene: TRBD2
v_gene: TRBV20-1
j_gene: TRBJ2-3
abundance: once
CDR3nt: TGCAGTGGGGACGGCGGGGGGGCCGGTGGCACAGATACGCAGTATTTT
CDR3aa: CSGDGGGAGGTDTQYF

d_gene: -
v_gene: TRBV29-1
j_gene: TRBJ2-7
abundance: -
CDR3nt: TGCAGCGTTGCTGGGACTCCCGGGAAAACCTACGAGCAGTACTTC
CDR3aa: CSVAGTPGKTYEQYF

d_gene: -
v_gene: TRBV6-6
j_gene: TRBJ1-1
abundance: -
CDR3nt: TGTGCCAGCAGTCAACCCGGCCCGGGAGATTTT
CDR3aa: CASSQPGPGDF

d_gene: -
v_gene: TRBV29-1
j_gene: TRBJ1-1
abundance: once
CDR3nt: TGCAGCGTTGAAGGAGGTAGAAACTTTAACACTGAAGCTTTCTTT
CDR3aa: CSVEGGRNFNTEAFF

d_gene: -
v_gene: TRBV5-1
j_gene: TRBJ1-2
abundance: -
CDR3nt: TGCGCCAGCAGCTTGGCGGCTTCGGGGGACTATGGCTACACCTTC
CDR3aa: CASSLAASGDYGYTF

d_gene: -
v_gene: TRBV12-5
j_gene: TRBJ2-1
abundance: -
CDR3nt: TGTGCTAGTGGTTTTGTTCCCACTTACAATGAGCAGTTCTTC
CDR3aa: CASGFVPTYNEQFF

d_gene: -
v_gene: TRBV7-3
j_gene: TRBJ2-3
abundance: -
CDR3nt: TGTGCCAGCAGCTTAATGTTGGGGGGTGAAGATACGCAGTATTTT
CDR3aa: CASSLMLGGEDTQYF

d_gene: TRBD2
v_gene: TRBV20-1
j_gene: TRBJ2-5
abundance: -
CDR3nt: TGCAGTGCGTTCACTAGCGGGATTCCCCAAGAGACCCAGTACTTC
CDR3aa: CSAFTSGIPQETQYF

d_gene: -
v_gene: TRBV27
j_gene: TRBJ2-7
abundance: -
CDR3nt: TGTGCCAGCAGTTTAAATCCCGGAACCTACGAGCAGTACTTC
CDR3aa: CASSLNPGTYEQYF

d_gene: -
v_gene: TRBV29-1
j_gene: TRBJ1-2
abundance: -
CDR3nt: TGCAGCGCCGCCAGAGGGGCAGCTTCTGGTGGCTACACCTTC
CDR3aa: CSAARGAASGGYTF

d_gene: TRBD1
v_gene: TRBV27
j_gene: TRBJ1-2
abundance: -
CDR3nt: TGTGCCAGCAGTTTTAGGGGACAGGGGAGGGGCTACACCTTC
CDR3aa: CASSFRGQGRGYTF

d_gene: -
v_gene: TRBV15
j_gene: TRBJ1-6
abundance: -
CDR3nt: TGTGCCACCAGCAGAGACGTTTCACCCCTCCACTTT
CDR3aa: CATSRDVSPLHF

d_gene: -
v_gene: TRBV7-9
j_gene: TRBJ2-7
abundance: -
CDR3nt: TGTGCCAGCAGCCCACGACAGGAAAGGGGGGACGAGCAGTACTTC
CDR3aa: CASSPRQERGDEQYF

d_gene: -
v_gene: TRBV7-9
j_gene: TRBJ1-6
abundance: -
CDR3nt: TGTGCCAGCAGCTTACAGGGCTCCTATAATTCACCCCTCCACTTT
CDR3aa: CASSLQGSYNSPLHF

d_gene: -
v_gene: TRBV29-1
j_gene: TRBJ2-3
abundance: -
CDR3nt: TGCAGCGTGGCCTTCGGGGGGCGGGCGGATACGCAGTATTTT
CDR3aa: CSVAFGGRADTQYF

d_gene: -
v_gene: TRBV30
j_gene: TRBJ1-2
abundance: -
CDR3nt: TGTGCCTGGGCGGGGCAGAACTATGGCTACACCTTC
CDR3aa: CAWAGQNYGYTF

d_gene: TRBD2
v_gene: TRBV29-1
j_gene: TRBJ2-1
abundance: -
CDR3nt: TGCAGCCTTACTGAGGGGCTAGCGGGGATGAACAATGAGCAGTTCTTC
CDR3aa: CSLTEGLAGMNNEQFF

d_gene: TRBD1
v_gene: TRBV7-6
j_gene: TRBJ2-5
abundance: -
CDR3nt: TGTGCCAGCAGCTTTAGGGGACAGAGGGTTCAAGAGACCCAGTACTTC
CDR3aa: CASSFRGQRVQETQYF

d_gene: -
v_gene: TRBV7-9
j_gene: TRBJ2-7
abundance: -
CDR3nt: TGTGCCAGCAGCCCAAGGACAAGTACCTACGAGCAGTACTTC
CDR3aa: CASSPRTSTYEQYF

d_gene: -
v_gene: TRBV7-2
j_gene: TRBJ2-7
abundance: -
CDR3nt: TGTGCCAGCAGCTTAGAAAGGGTATACTCCGAGCAGTACTTC
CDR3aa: CASSLERVYSEQYF